Each of the 24 T cell receptor beta chains below was sequenced from the same sample in a study of T cell responses to AZD1222 COVID-19 vaccine. The data were produced by immunoSEQ multiplex PCR, yet TCRdb's version contains in-frame clones alone and is incomplete. This repertoire shows about 180,000 clones, around 90% found once; its top ten account for 7.7%. Here the sequenced sample was peripheral blood, taken on day 0 of AZD1222 vaccination. The receptor source for this set is an adult in good health.

This chain links TRBV30 with TRBJ1-1; D unclear. Trimming removed 0 bases at V and 0 bases at J, with 8 bases between. CDR1 and CDR2 from the germline V gene are GTSNPN and SVGIG (reference sequence). CDR3 length: 14 amino acids. The CDR3 loop is CAWSVNELNTEAFF. In DNA, the CDR3 is TGTGCCTGGAGTGTAAACGAATTGAACACTGAAGCTTTCTTT.

This chain connects TRBV30 to TRBJ2-7; 9 bases are a match to TRBD1. CDR1 and CDR2 (germline): GTSNPN, SVGIG (reference sequence). V shed 3 bases and J 6 bases; nucleotides not matched to a gene: 6. The CDR3 is 13 residues long. CDR3 DNA sequence: TGTGCCTGGAGGGACAGGGGTTTTAGCGAGCAGTACTTC. Translation gives CAWRDRGFSEQYF.

In this sample, this clone turned up once. V usage is TRBV6-6 and J usage is TRBJ1-2; no definite D call. The germline V gene encodes CDR1 MNHNY and CDR2 SVGAGI (reference sequence). V was cut by 5 bases and J by 5 bases, with 18 bases left in between. This CDR3 contains 15 residues. The CDR3 region is CASSDGVARVYGYTF. In DNA form, the CDR3 reads TGTGCCAGCAGTGACGGGGTGGCGCGGGTTTATGGCTACACCTTC.

This clone was observed a single time. V usage is TRBV10-2 and J usage is TRBJ2-5; D is possibly TRBD2 (5 bases). Between the trimmed V and J ends, which lost 4 bases and 0 bases, there was a span of 12 bases. CDR3 size: 15 residues. Germline V lookup: CDR1 WSHSY, CDR2 SAAADI. CDR3 DNA sequence: TGCGCCAGCAGTGTTGACCGGAGGTACCAAGAGACCCAGTACTTC. Translation gives CASSVDRRYQETQYF.

This chain links TRBV4-3 with TRBJ2-5, with TRBD2 matching 11 bases. J gave up 3 bases and V 2 bases, and 5 bases lay outside the gene matches. This CDR3 is 16 amino acids long. CDR1 is LGHNA and CDR2 is YSLEER in the germline V gene. CDR3 DNA: TGCGCCAGCAGCCAAACTAGCGGGGGAATGGAAGAGACCCAGTACTTC. This sequence encodes CASSQTSGGMEETQYF.

The chain has TRBV2 and TRBJ2-3, with TRBD2 matching 15 bases. This CDR3 has 16 residues. CDR1 and CDR2 (germline): SNHLY, FYNNEI. V lost 6 bases to trimming and J lost 3 bases; unmatched junction nucleotides: 4. DNA for the CDR3: TGTGCCAGCAGACCCGGGACTAGCGGGGGGACAGATACGCAGTATTTT. Translating gives CASRPGTSGGTDTQYF.

The CDR3 DNA follows: TGTGCCACCAGCAGAGATCTCCATGAGCAGTTCTTC. Its protein is CATSRDLHEQFF. The chain recombines TRBV15 with TRBJ2-1, with D unresolved. Trimming took off 0 bases at V and 8 bases at J, with 5 bases between the two ends. The V gene's germline CDR1 is LNHNV and CDR2 YYDKDF (reference sequence). This CDR3 has 12 residues.

The V gene is TRBV7-9, the J gene TRBJ2-3; the D gene is possibly TRBD1 (5 bases). Germline CDR1 SEHNR, CDR2 FQNEAQ (reference sequence). There are 14 residues in the CDR3. V was clipped by 4 bases and J by 10 bases, with 18 bases between them. In DNA form, the CDR3 reads TGTGCCAGCAGCTCCCGAAAGAAGGACAATTCGCAGTATTTT. Protein: CASSSRKKDNSQYF.

CDR3 nucleotide sequence: TGTGCCAGCAGTTCAGACTCCGGGACAGGGGATTCACCCCTCCACTTT. The encoded protein is CASSSDSGTGDSPLHF. The chain links TRBV6-5 to TRBJ1-6; 10 bases map to TRBD1. The length of the CDR3 is 16 residues. V dropped 4 bases and J dropped 8; count of bases not matched to a gene: 8. CDR1 and CDR2 from the germline V gene are MNHEY and SVGAGI.

CDR3 nucleotide sequence: TGCGCCAGTCGGCGCTCCATGAACACTGAAGCTTTCTTT. Amino acid sequence: CASRRSMNTEAFF. V gene TRBV5-1 combines with J gene TRBJ1-1; D not certain. Looked up from germline, CDR1 is SGHRS and CDR2 is YFSETQ. The CDR3 loop spans 13 amino acids. V was cut by 8 bases and J by 0 bases, with 11 bases left in between.

The gene calls are TRBV9 and TRBJ1-3; D is undetermined. Germline CDR1 and CDR2: SGDLS and YYNGEE. The V and J ends lost 3 bases and 0 bases respectively, with 7 bases between them. This CDR3 is 14 amino acids long. As DNA, the CDR3 is TGTGCCAGCAGCGAGGGCGGCTCTGGAAACACCATATATTTT. As protein: CASSEGGSGNTIYF.

This chain connects TRBV10-2 to TRBJ2-7; D not certain. CDR1 and CDR2 (germline): WSHSY, SAAADI. The CDR3 loop spans 13 amino acids. The V and J ends lost 2 bases and 0 bases respectively, with 5 bases between them. This CDR3 is CASSEASSYEQYF. The CDR3 nucleotides read TGCGCCAGCAGTGAGGCGAGCTCCTACGAGCAGTACTTC.

In DNA, the CDR3 is TGTGCCAGCAGTCAACAGGGGGGACAAACTGAAGCTTTCTTT. This gives the protein CASSQQGGQTEAFF. The chain has TRBV7-9 and TRBJ1-1; 8 nucleotides align to TRBD1. Per germline, CDR1 SEHNR and CDR2 FQNEAQ (reference sequence). The CDR3 extends over 14 amino acids. With 6 bases clipped from V and 5 bases from J, the junction kept 8 bases outside the gene matches.

The V and J genes are TRBV30 and TRBJ2-7; 10 positions agree with TRBD2. The trim removed 2 bases at V and 0 bases at J, leaving 7 bases unmatched. Germline V gene lookup returns CDR1 GTSNPN and CDR2 SVGIG (reference sequence). CDR3 length: 16 residues. Here the CDR3 reads CAWSPLGTSASYEQYF. CDR3 coding DNA: TGTGCCTGGAGTCCCCTCGGGACTAGCGCCTCCTACGAGCAGTACTTC.

This clone was recorded a few times. This rearrangement joins TRBV2 to TRBJ1-4; maybe TRBD1 (5 bases). Trimming shortened V by 2 bases and J by 7 bases, and 14 bases separated the two germline ends. Germline-derived CDR1 and CDR2 are SNHLY and FYNNEI. The CDR3 totals 15 residues. CDR3 DNA: TGTGCCAGCAGTGAACAGTCAGGGCAGGGTGAAAAACTGTTTTTT. Translation: CASSEQSGQGEKLFF.

The rearrangement uses TRBV5-1 and TRBJ2-7, with D possibly being TRBD1 (6 bases). The CDR3 is 14 residues long. V lost 0 bases to trimming and J lost 0 bases, with 7 bases between them. Germline V gene data show CDR1 as SGHRS and CDR2 as YFSETQ. CDR3: CASSLETGSYEQYF. For the CDR3, the DNA is TGCGCCAGCAGCTTGGAGACAGGCTCCTACGAGCAGTACTTC.

The chain carries TRBV6-4 and TRBJ2-1; 7 bases map to TRBD1. Germline assignment: CDR1 MRHNA and CDR2 SNTAGT. The CDR3 spans 15 residues. J was trimmed by 8 bases and V by 2 bases; bases with no gene match: 9. The CDR3 nucleotides read TGTGCCAGCAGTGACAGGCAGGGGGAGTACGATGAGCAGTTCTTC. Its protein product is CASSDRQGEYDEQFF.

The V call is TRBV28, the J call TRBJ1-2, with D hard to call. The CDR3 loop spans 13 amino acids. V shed 3 bases and J shed 3 bases, with 8 bases lying between them. Germline assignment: CDR1 MDHEN and CDR2 SYDVKM. The CDR3: CASSFTVDYGYTF. Here the CDR3 DNA reads TGTGCCAGCAGTTTTACAGTCGACTATGGCTACACCTTC.

The gene calls are TRBV6-5 and TRBJ1-4, with 8 bases that match TRBD1. Germline CDR1 MNHEY, CDR2 SVGAGI. The length of the CDR3 is 12 residues. V was pared by 7 bases and J by 9 bases, with 4 bases of the junction left unmatched. The DNA for the CDR3 is TGTGCCAGCAAGGACAGGGAGCAAAAACTGTTTTTT. It yields the protein CASKDREQKLFF.

This clone turned up a few times. This rearrangement joins TRBV4-1 to TRBJ1-5, with D tentatively TRBD1 (5 bases). From germline, CDR1 is MGHRA and CDR2 YSYEKL. Between the trimmed V and J ends, which lost 1 base and 0 bases, there was a span of 13 bases. The CDR3 runs to 17 residues. For the CDR3, the DNA is TGCGCCAGCAGCCAAGCCGCAACAGGTAATAGCAATCAGCCCCAGCATTTT. Its protein is CASSQAATGNSNQPQHF.

The V gene is TRBV7-3, the J gene TRBJ2-2; 10 nucleotides line up with TRBD1. V lost 2 bases and J lost 6; bases outside the gene matches: 3. Germline lookup yields CDR1 SGHTA and CDR2 FQGTGA. The CDR3 is made up of 15 amino acids. CDR3 sequence reads: CASSLDRGPPGELFF. CDR3 coding DNA: TGTGCCAGCAGCTTAGACAGGGGGCCGCCCGGGGAGCTGTTTTTT. The variable domain in full, with the rest retrieved from reference TRBV7-3 and TRBJ2-2, is GAGVSQTPSNKVTEKGKYVELRCDPISGHTALYWYRQSLGQGPEFLIYFQGTGAADDSGLPNDRFFAVRPEGSVSTLKIQRTERGDSAVYLCASSLDRGPPGELFFGEGSRLTVL.

The V call is TRBV28, the J call TRBJ2-7; D is uncertain. V lost 1 base and J lost 2, with 9 bases in between. The V gene's germline CDR1 is MDHEN and CDR2 SYDVKM. CDR3 size: 14 residues. CDR3 bases: TGTGCCAGCAGTTTATCAGACCGACCCTACGAGCAGTACTTC. Its translation is CASSLSDRPYEQYF.

The chain is built from TRBV3-1 (or the pseudogene TRBV3-2) and TRBJ2-1; TRBD2 agrees at 7 bases. This CDR3 has 12 residues. The germline CDR1 and CDR2 sequences are LGHDT and YNNKEL (reference sequence). J gave up 7 bases and V 4 bases, and 1 base lay outside the gene matches. CDR3 DNA: TGTGCCAGCAGCCGGGGGGGAAATGAGCAGTTCTTC. It codes for CASSRGGNEQFF.

J is TRBJ1-2 and V is TRBV30, with TRBD1 matching 7 bases. Germline CDR1 and CDR2: GTSNPN and SVGIG (reference sequence). This CDR3 comprises 12 residues. The trim removed 4 bases at V and 8 bases at J, leaving 7 bases unmatched. CDR3: CAWTEGAEGYTF. CDR3 coding DNA: TGTGCCTGGACCGAGGGGGCTGAGGGCTACACCTTC.